The entry that follows covers one T cell receptor beta chain sequence. This record belongs to a study of control samples from healthy donors and cancer patients. Data came from immunoSEQ multiplex PCR; TCRdb stores just in-frame clones and leaves some out. Of fewer than 150,000 clones listed, approximately 90% are singletons. CDR3 length: 16 residues. Germline V gene data show CDR1 as MDHEN and CDR2 as SYDVKM. Trimming left V 1 base short and J 4 bases short, with 13 bases between. The chain links TRBV28 to TRBJ1-4; D perhaps matches TRBD1 (6 bases). The clonotype comes from a man between 18 and 35 years old in good health. Sequencing input: blood. The CDR3 bases are TGTGCCAGCAGTTTATTCCGGGGGGCAAATAATGAAAAACTGTTTTTT. It translates to CASSLFRGANNEKLFF.